This T cell receptor (beta chain) comes out of a study of T cell repertoires in aging, cancer and after chemotherapy. In the study overall: Roughly 10 million TCR reads made up the full dataset.

J gave up 1 base and V 3 bases, and 0 bases lay outside the gene matches. The CDR3 is 14 amino acids. The germline gives CDR1 LNHDA, CDR2 SQIVND (reference sequence). A remark on this clonotype: No antigen is known for it.

Study-wide findings and caveats: The repertoire data cannot show anything about immunological memory following chemotherapy. Untreated cancer patients had significantly lower blood TCR diversity than age-matched healthy donors. Across the chemotherapy interval, each cancer cohort showed higher median generation probability, suggesting thymic rebound.

A mixed TRB-A/B primer pool amplified rearranged TRB by multiplex touch-down PCR. In TCRdb, the multiplex PCR reads were re-called with MiXCR into one record per CDR3 protein. The table lists about 2,900 distinct CDR3 sequences, 20% of them singletons. Amplification of TCR beta used genomic DNA extracted from peripheral blood. The specimen was blood. The TCR sequence derives from a human donor with a solid tumor. The chain has TRBV19 and TRBJ2-3; 8 nucleotides agree with TRBD1. CDR3 in amino acids: CASSMGQGTDTQYF. The DNA for the CDR3 is TGTGCCAGTAGTATGGGACAGGGCACAGATACGCAGTATTTT.